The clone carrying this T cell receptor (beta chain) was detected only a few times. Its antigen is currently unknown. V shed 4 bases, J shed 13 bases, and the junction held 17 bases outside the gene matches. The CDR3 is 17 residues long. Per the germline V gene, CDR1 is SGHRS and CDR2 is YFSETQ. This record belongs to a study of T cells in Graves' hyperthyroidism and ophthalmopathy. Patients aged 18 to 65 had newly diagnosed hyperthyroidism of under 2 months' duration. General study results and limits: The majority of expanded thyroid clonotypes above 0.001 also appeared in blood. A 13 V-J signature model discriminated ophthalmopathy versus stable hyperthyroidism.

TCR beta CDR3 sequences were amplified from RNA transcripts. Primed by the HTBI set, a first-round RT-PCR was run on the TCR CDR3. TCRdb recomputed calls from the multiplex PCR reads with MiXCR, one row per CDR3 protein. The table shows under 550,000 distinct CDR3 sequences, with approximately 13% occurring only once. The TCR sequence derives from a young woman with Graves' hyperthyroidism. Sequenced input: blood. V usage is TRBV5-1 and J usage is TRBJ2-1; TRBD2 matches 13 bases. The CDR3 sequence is CASSPRGTSGIQEGQFF. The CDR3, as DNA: TGCGCCAGCAGCCCGAGGGGGACTAGCGGGATACAGGAGGGACAGTTCTTC.